The entry below gives a single T cell receptor beta chain sequence along with its context. This sample was taken from a study of PD-L1 blockade in urothelial cancer. CDR3 length equals 16 residues. J gave up 5 bases and V 1 base, and 10 bases lay outside the gene matches. CDR1 is LGHNA and CDR2 is YNFKEQ in the germline V gene. Regarding time point: pretreatment peripheral blood. The table came from immunoSEQ multiplex PCR; TCRdb's copy has only in-frame clones and leaves some out. Of around 70,000 clones listed, about 83% were seen once; the top ten hold approximately 10%. The sample consisted of PBMCs, taken around atezolizumab (anti-PD-L1) treatment. This sequence originates from a woman aged 70-85 years with urothelial cancer. The genes are TRBV4-2 and TRBJ2-5; 7 bases align to TRBD2. For the CDR3, the DNA is TGTGCCAGCAGCCAAGGAAGAGCGGGGTTCGGGGAGACCCAGTACTTC. This encodes CASSQGRAGFGETQYF.